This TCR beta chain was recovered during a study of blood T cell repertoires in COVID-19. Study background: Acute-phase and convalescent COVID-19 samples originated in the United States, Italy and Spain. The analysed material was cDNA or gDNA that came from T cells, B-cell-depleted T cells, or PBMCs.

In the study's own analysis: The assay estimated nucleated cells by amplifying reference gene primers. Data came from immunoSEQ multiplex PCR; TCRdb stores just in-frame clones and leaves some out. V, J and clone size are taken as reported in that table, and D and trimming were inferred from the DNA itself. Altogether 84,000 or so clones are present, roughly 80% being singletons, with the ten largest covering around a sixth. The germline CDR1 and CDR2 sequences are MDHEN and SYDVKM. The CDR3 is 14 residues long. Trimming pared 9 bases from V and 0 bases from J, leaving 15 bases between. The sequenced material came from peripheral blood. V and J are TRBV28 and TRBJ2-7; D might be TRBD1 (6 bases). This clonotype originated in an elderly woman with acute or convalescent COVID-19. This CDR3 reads CASVGQGNSYEQYF. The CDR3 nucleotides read TGTGCCAGTGTGGGTCAGGGGAACTCCTACGAGCAGTACTTC. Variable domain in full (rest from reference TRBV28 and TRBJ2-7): DVKVTQSSRYLVKRTGEKVFLECVQDMDHENMFWYRQDPGLGLRLIYFSYDVKMKEKGDIPEGYSVSREKKERFSLILESASTNQTSMYLCASVGQGNSYEQYFGPGTRLTVT.